This record looks at one T cell receptor (beta chain) sequence and its context. Its target is unknown. V lost 5 bases and J 2 bases, leaving 18 bases between the germline ends. The CDR3 has 16 residues. Looked up from germline, CDR1 is SGHAT and CDR2 is FQNNGV. Expressed TCRB transcripts were sequenced after all isolated RNA was converted to cDNA. Measured with immunoSEQ multiplex PCR; TCRdb has only the in-frame clones, and not every one. Here the sample spans fewer than 900,000 clones, around a sixth being singletons. This entry belongs to a study of beta chain features in type 1 diabetes. The study's findings and limits: The similarity of naive, central memory and Treg TCRB repertoires appeared greater among patients than among healthy donors. Unsettled here was the matter of whether HLA type influences TCRB rearrangement. A moderate, significant TCRB CDR3 shortening appeared in type 1 diabetes across four CD4+ subsets.

Staining for CD45RO/CCR7/CD25/CD127/CD95/CD27 allowed sorting of CD4+ naive, central memory, regulatory and stem cell-like memory cells. What was sequenced was naive CD4+ T cells from blood. This receptor was identified in a woman in her late teens or twenties in good health. This chain uses TRBV11-2 with TRBJ2-5, with D perhaps being TRBD1 or TRBD2 (5 bases each). The CDR3 region is CASSNEVPGPQETQYF. DNA of the CDR3: TGTGCCAGCAGCAACGAAGTGCCGGGGCCTCAAGAGACCCAGTACTTC.